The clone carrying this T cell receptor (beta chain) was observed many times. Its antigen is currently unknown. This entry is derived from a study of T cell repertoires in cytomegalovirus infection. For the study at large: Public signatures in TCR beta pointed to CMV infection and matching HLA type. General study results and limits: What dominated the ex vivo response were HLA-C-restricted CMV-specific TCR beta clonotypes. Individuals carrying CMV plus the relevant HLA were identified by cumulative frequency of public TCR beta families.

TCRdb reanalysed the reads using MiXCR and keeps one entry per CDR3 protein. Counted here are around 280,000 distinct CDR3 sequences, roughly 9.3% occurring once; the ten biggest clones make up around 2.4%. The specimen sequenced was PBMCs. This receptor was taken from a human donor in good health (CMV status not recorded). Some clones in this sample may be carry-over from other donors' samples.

The CDR3 loop is CASSPLAGGRTGELFF. The CDR3 DNA sequence: TGTGCCAGCAGTCCACTAGCGGGGGGCCGTACCGGGGAGCTGTTTTTT. The chain is built from TRBV5-4 and TRBJ2-2, with 12 bases that match TRBD2. This CDR3 has 16 residues. Germline V gene lookup returns CDR1 SGHNT and CDR2 YYREEE (reference sequence). The V segment lost 5 bases and the J segment 5 bases; nucleotides outside the gene matches: 7.